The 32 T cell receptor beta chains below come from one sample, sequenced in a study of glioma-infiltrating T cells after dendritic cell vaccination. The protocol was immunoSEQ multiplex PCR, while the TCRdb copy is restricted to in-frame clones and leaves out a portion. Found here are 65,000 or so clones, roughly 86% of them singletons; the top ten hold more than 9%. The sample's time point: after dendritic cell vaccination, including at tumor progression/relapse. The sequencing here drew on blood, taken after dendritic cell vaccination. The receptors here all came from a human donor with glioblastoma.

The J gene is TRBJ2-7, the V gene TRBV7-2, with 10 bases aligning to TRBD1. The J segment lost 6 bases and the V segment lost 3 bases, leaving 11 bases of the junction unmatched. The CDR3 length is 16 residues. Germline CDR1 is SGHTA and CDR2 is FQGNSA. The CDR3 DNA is TGTGCCAGCAGCTTCCTTCGGGACAGGGGAGCCGCCGAGCAGTACTTC. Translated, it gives CASSFLRDRGAAEQYF.

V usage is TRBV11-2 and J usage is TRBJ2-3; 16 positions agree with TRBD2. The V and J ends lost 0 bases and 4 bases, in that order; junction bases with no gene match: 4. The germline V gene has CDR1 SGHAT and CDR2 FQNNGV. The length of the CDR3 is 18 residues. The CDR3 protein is CASSLDPGLAGGSDTQYF. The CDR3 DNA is TGTGCCAGCAGCTTAGACCCGGGACTAGCGGGAGGGTCAGATACGCAGTATTTT.

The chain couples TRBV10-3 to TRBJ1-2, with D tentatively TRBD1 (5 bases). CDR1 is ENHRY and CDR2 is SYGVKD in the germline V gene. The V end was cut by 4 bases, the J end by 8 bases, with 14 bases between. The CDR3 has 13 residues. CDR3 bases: TGTGCCATCAGTGCAGGGCCTAGTGGCGGCTACACCTTC. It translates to CAISAGPSGGYTF.

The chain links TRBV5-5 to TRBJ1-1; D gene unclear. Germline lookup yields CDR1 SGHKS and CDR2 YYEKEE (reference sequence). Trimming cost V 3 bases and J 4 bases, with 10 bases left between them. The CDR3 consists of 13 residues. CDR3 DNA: TGTGCCAGCAGCTCTGCGACGGGCACTGAAGCTTTCTTT. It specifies CASSSATGTEAFF.

The CDR3 loop is CASSSNQGNTEAFF. For the CDR3, the DNA is TGTGCCAGCAGTTCGAACCAGGGAAACACTGAAGCTTTCTTT. This chain connects TRBV6-5 to TRBJ1-1, with D possibly TRBD1 on 5 matching bases. The CDR3 has 14 residues. The germline V and J ends were trimmed by 4 bases and 2 bases, with 11 bases remaining between them. The germline gives CDR1 MNHEY, CDR2 SVGAGI.

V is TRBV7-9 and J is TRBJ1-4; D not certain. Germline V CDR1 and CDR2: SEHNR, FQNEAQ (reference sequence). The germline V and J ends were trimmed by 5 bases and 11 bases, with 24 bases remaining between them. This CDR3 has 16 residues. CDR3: CASSGRPGYPRVKLFF. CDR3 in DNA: TGTGCCAGCAGCGGTAGACCAGGCTACCCTCGAGTGAAACTGTTTTTT.

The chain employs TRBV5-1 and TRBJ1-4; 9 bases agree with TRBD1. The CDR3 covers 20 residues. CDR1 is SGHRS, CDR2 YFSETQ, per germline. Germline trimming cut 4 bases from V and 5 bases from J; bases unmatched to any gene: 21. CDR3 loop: CASSRDGQGMFKLRNEKLFF. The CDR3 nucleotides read TGCGCCAGCAGCCGGGACGGACAGGGGATGTTTAAGTTAAGAAATGAAAAACTGTTTTTT.

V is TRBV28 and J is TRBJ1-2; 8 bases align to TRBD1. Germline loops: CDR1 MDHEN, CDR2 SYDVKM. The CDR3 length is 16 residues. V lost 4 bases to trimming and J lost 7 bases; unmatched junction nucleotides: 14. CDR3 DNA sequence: TGTGCCAGCAGTTCCCAGGGGGCAGGGTCTTCAGGTGGCTACACCTTC. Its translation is CASSSQGAGSSGGYTF.

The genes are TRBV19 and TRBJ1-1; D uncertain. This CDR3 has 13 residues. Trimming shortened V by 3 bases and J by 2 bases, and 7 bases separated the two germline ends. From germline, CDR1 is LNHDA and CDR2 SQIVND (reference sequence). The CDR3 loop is CASSISVNTEAFF. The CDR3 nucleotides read TGTGCCAGTAGTATTAGCGTAAACACTGAAGCTTTCTTT.

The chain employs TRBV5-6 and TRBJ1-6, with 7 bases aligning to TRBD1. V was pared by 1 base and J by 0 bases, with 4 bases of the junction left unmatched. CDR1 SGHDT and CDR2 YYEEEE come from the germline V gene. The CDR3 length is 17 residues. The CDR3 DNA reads TGTGCCAGCAGCTTGTCGGGACAGAGCTCCTATAATTCACCCCTCCACTTT. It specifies CASSLSGQSSYNSPLHF. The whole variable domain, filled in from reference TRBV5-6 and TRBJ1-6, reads DAGVTQSPTHLIKTRGQQVTLRCSPKSGHDTVSWYQQALGQGPQFIFQYYEEEERQRGNFPDRFSGHQFPNYSSELNVNALLLGDSALYLCASSLSGQSSYNSPLHFGNGTRLTVT.

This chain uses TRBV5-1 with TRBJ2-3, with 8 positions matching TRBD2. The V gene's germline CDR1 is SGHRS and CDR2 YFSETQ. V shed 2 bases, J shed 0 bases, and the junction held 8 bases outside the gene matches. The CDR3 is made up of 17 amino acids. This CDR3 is CASSFMSSGSSTDTQYF. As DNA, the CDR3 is TGCGCCAGCAGCTTCATGTCAAGCGGGAGTAGCACAGATACGCAGTATTTT.

The CDR3 sequence: CASSLDYRETQYF. The CDR3 nucleotides read TGTGCCAGCAGCTTAGATTATAGAGAGACCCAGTACTTC. The genes are TRBV7-3 and TRBJ2-5, with unresolved D. The CDR3 has 13 amino acids. V lost 2 bases to trimming and J lost 4 bases, with 8 bases between them. Germline V gene data show CDR1 as SGHTA and CDR2 as FQGTGA. Full variable domain (outside the CDR3, taken from reference TRBV7-3 and TRBJ2-5): GAGVSQTPSNKVTEKGKYVELRCDPISGHTALYWYRQSLGQGPEFLIYFQGTGAADDSGLPNDRFFAVRPEGSVSTLKIQRTERGDSAVYLCASSLDYRETQYFGPGTRLLVL.

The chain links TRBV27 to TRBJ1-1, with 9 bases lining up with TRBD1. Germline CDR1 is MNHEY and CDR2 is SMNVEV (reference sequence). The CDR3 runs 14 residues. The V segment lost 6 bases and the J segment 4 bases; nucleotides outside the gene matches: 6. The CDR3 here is CASRGGTGITEAFF. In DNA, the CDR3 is TGTGCCAGCAGAGGGGGGACAGGGATCACTGAAGCTTTCTTT.

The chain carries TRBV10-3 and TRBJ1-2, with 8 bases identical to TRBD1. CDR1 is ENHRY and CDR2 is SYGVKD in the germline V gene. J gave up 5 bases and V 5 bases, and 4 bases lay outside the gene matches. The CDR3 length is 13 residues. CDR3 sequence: CAISPGQAYGYTF. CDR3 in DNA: TGTGCCATCAGTCCGGGACAGGCGTATGGCTACACCTTC.

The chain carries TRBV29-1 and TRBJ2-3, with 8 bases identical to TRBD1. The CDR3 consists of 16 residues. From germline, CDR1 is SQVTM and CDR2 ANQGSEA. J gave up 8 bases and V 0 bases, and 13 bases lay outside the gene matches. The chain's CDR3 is CSVEDRNQGADGTQYF. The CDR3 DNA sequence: TGCAGCGTTGAAGACCGGAATCAGGGGGCGGATGGTACGCAGTATTTT.

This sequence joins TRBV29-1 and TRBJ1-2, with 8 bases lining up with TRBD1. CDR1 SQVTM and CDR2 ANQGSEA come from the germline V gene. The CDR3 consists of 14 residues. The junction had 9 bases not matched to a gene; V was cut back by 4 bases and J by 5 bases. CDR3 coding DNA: TGCAGCGTTGGCGGGGACAGGAGGGGATATGGCTACACCTTC. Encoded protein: CSVGGDRRGYGYTF.

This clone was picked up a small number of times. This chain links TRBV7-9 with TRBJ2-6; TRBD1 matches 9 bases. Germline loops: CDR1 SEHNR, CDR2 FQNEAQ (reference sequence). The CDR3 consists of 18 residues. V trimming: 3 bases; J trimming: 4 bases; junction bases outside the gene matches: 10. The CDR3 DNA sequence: TGTGCCAGCAGCTTTATGACAGGGGGTCCCACCGGGGCCAACGTCCTGACTTTC. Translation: CASSFMTGGPTGANVLTF.

The CDR3 DNA reads TGTGCCAGCAGCTTAGAGGGGAACACTGAAGCTTTCTTT. Its protein product is CASSLEGNTEAFF. V and J are TRBV7-3 and TRBJ1-1; D remains unclear. This CDR3 has 13 residues. V lost 2 bases, J lost 1 base, and 5 bases lay in between. Germline V CDR1 and CDR2: SGHTA, FQGTGA.

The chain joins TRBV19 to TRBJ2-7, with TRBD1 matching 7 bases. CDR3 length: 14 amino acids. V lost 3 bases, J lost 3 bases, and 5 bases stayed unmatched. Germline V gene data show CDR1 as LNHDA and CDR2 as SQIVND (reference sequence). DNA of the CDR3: TGTGCCAGTAGTATCTGGGACAGTAACTACGAGCAGTACTTC. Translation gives CASSIWDSNYEQYF.

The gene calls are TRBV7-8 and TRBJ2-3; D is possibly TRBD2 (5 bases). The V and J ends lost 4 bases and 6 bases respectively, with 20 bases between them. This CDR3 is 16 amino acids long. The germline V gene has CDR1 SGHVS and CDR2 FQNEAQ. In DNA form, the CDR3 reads TGTGCCAGCAGCTATTCCCGGGAAAAATTGTCGGATACGCAGTATTTT. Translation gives CASSYSREKLSDTQYF.

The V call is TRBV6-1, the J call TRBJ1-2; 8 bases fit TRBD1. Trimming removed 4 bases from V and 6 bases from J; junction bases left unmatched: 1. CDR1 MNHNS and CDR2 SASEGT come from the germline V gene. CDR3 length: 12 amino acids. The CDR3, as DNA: TGTGCCAGCAGTGGGACAGGGCATGGCTACACCTTC. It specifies CASSGTGHGYTF.

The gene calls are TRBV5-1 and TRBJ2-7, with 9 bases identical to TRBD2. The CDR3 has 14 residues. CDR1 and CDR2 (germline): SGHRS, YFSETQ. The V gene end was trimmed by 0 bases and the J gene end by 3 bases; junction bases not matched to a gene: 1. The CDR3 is CASSLGGRVYEQYF. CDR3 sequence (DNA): TGCGCCAGCAGCTTGGGCGGGAGGGTCTACGAGCAGTACTTC.

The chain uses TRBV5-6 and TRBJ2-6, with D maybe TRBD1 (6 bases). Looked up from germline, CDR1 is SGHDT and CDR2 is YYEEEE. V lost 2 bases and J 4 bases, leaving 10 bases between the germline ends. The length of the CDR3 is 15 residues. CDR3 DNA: TGTGCCAGCAGCTTAACAGGGTACGGGGCCAACGTCCTGACTTTC. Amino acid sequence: CASSLTGYGANVLTF.

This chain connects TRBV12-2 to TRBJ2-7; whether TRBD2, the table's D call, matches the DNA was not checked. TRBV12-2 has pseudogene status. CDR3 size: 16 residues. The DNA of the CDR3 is TGTGCAAGTCGCTTAAGGCCCTCCCCTGTAGCGGGGGAGCAGTACTTC. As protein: CASRLRPSPVAGEQYF.

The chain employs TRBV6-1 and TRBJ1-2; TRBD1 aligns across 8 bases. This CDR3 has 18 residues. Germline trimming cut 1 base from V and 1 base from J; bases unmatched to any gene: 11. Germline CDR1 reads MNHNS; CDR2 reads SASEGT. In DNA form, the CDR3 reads TGTGCCAGCAGTGAAGAGGTGACAGGGGCCCCTATTAACTATGGCTACACCTTC. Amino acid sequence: CASSEEVTGAPINYGYTF.

In nucleotides, the CDR3 is TGTGCCAGCGGGGCAGGGTATGGTAATTCACCCCTCCACTTT. It codes for CASGAGYGNSPLHF. The chain recombines TRBV6-1 with TRBJ1-6; D is possibly TRBD1 (5 bases). The CDR3 loop spans 14 amino acids. Trimming left V 8 bases short and J 6 bases short, with 14 bases between. From germline, CDR1 is MNHNS and CDR2 SASEGT.

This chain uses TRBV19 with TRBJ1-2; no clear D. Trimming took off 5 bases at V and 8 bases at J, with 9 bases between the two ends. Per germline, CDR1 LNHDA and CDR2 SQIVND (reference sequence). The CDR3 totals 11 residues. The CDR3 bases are TGTGCCAGTAGTCACGACTGGGGCTACACCTTC. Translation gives CASSHDWGYTF.

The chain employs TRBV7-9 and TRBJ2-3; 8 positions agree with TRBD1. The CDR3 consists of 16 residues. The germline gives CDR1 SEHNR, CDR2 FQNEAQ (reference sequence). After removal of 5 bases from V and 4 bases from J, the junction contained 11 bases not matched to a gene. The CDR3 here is CASSLRGQVKADTQYF. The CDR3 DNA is TGTGCCAGCAGCCTTAGGGGACAGGTCAAGGCAGATACGCAGTATTTT.

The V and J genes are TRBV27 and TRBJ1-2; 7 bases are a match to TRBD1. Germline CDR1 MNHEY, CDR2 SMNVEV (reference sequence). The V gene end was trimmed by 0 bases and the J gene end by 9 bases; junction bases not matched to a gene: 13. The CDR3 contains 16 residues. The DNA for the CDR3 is TGTGCCAGCAGTTTATCGAAGGGACAGTCCAGAGATCGCTACACCTTC. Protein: CASSLSKGQSRDRYTF.

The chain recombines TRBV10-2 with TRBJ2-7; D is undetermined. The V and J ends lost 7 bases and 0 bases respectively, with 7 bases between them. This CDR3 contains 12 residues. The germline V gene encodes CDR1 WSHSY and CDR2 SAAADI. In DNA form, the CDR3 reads TGCGCCAGCAAACCGAGCTCCTACGAGCAGTACTTC. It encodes CASKPSSYEQYF.

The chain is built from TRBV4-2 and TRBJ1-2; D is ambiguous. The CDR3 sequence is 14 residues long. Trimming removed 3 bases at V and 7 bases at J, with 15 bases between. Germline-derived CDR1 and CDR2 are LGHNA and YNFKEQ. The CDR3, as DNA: TGTGCCAGCAGCCAGGCGAGAGAGGAAGGTGGCTACACCTTC. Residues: CASSQAREEGGYTF.

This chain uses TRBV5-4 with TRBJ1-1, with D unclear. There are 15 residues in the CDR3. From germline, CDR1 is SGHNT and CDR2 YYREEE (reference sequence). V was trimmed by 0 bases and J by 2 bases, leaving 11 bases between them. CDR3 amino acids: CASSLDTSSNTEAFF. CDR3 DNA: TGTGCCAGCAGCTTGGATACGTCTAGTAACACTGAAGCTTTCTTT.